This TCR beta chain is from a study of T cells of healthy individuals. TCRdb called the 5' RACE reads again in MiXCR, with one record for every CDR3 protein. In the table there are 100,000 or so distinct CDR3 sequences, approximately 15% of which are singletons. Per the germline V gene, CDR1 is KGHSH and CDR2 is LQKENI. The ends were cut back, 2 bases at V and 3 bases at J, with 10 bases in the middle. This CDR3 comprises 14 residues. The chain is built from TRBV18 and TRBJ2-5, with a possible D match to TRBD2 (6 bases). This TCR was sampled from a human donor in good health. CDR3 region: CASSPFGGKETQYF. The CDR3, as DNA: TGTGCCAGCTCACCATTTGGCGGGAAAGAGACCCAGTACTTC.